This note documents a single T cell receptor (beta chain) sequence. As yet, its antigen is unknown. Produced via immunoSEQ multiplex PCR; TCRdb's table is partial and in-frame only. The table has about 51,000 clones, around 73% seen once. The record originates from a study of OX40 agonist ivuxolimab in advanced cancers. About the study: Patients in dose escalation had liver, melanoma, kidney or head and neck cancers. General study findings and limits: CD8+ T cells averaged more expanded clones than CD4+.

V was trimmed by 3 bases and J by 4 bases, leaving 12 bases between them. The germline CDR1 and CDR2 sequences are KGHSH and LQKENI. This CDR3 region has 14 residues. V gene TRBV18 combines with J gene TRBJ1-2; D is unclear. Sequenced material: CD4+ or CD8+ T cells sorted from blood, taken in a trial of the OX40 agonist ivuxolimab. The clonotype comes from an adult with an advanced solid tumor such as melanoma, head and neck, liver or kidney cancer. CDR3 DNA sequence: TGTGCCAGCTCACCGGCGGTTGATAGCTATGGCTACACCTTC. This translates into CASSPAVDSYGYTF.